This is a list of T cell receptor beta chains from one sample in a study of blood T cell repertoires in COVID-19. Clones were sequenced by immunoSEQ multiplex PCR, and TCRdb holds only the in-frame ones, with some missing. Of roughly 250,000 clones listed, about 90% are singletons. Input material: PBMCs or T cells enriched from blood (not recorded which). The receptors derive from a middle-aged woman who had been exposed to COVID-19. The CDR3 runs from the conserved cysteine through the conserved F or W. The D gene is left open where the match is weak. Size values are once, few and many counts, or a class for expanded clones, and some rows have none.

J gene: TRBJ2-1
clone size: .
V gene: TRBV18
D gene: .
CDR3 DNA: TGTGCCAGCTCTCGGGGGATCTCGGACAATGAGCAGTTCTTC
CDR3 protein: CASSRGISDNEQFF

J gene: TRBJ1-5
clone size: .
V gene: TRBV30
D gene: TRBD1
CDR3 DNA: TGTGCCTGGAGTCGCGGACAGGGTGGAGGTCAGCCCCAGCATTTT
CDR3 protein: CAWSRGQGGGQPQHF

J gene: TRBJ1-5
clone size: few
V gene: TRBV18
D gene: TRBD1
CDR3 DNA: TGTGCCAGCTCACCGGGACAGAGCAATCAGCCCCAGCATTTT
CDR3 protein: CASSPGQSNQPQHF

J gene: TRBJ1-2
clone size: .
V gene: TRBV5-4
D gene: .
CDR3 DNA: TGTGCCAGCAGCTTCTTCGGTGCTAACTATGGCTACACCTTC
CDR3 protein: CASSFFGANYGYTF

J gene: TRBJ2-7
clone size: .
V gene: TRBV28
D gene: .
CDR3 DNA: TGTGCCAGCAGTTTGTCCGGGAACTCCTACGAGCAGTACTTC
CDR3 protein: CASSLSGNSYEQYF

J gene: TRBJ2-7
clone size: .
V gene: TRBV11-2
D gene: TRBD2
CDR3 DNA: TGTGCCAGCAGCTTAGAGCGGGGGGTTTTCGAGCAGTACTTC
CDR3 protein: CASSLERGVFEQYF

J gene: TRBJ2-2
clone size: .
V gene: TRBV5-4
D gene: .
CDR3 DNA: TGTGCCAGCAGCCCCAGGGATTCCGTCGGGGAGCTGTTTTTT
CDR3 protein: CASSPRDSVGELFF

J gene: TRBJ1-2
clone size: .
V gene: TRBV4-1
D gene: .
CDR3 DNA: TGCGCCAGCAGCCAACAAGATGACGGAGCGCCCTTTTATGGCTACACCTTC
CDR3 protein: CASSQQDDGAPFYGYTF

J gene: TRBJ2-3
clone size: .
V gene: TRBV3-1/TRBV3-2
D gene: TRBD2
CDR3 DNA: TGTGCCAGCAGCTTTAGGACTAGCGTACCCCCTGCAGATACGCAGTATTTT
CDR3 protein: CASSFRTSVPPADTQYF

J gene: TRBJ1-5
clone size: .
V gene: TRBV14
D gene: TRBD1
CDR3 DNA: TGTGCCAGCAGCCAAGATAAGGGACAGGGAGTAGGAAAAAGACCCTTGTCCTTCAATCAGCCCCAGCATTTT
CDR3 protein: CASSQDKGQGVGKRPLSFNQPQHF

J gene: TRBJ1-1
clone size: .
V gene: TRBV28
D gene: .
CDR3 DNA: TGTGCCAGCATCCAGGCGGAGGTAGCGAACACTGAAGCTTTCTTT
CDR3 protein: CASIQAEVANTEAFF

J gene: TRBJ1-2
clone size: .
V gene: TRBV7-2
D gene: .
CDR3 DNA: TGTGCCAGCAGCCCGCAGGAAAACTATGGCTACACCTTC
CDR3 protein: CASSPQENYGYTF

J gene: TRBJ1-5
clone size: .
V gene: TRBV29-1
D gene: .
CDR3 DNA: TGCAGCGTTGCCGGGAATAGCAATCAGCCCCAGCATTTT
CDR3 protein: CSVAGNSNQPQHF

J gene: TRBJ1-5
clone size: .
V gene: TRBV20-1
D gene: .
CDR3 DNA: TGCAGTGCTAGTATCACAAATCAGCCCCAGCATTTT
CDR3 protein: CSASITNQPQHF

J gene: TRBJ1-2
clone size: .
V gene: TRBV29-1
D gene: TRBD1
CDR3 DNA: TGCAGCTTCCGGGACAGGGGTGCATATGGCTACACCTTC
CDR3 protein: CSFRDRGAYGYTF

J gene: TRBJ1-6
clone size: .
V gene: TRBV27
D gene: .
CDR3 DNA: TGTGCCAGCAAAATCACCGGCGGAGGAGGATCACCCCTCCACTTT
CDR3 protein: CASKITGGGGSPLHF

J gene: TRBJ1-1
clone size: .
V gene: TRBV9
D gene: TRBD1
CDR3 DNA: TGTGCCAGCAGCGGGGGCGGGACAGCCACTGAAGCTTTCTTT
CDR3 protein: CASSGGGTATEAFF

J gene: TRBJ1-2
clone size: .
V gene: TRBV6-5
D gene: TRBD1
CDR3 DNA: TGTGCCAGCAGTTACCTGGGACAGACGAGTTCCAGGGGCTACACCTTC
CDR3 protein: CASSYLGQTSSRGYTF

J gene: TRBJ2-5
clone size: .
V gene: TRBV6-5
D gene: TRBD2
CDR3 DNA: TGTGCCAGCAGTTACCTAGCGGGGGGGCGCGAGACCCAGTACTTC
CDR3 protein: CASSYLAGGRETQYF

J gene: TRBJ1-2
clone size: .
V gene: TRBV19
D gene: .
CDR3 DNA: TGTGCCAGTAGTACAGACATTAACTATGGCTACACCTTC
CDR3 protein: CASSTDINYGYTF

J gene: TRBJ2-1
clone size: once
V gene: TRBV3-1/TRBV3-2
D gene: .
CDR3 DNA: TGTGCCAGCAGCCAAGATACAGGGACGCAATACAATGAGCAGTTCTTC
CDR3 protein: CASSQDTGTQYNEQFF

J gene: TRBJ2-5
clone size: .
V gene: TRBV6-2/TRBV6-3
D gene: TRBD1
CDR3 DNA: TGTGCCAGCAGTTACCCCGGGACAGGGGAAGAGACCCAGTACTTC
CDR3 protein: CASSYPGTGEETQYF

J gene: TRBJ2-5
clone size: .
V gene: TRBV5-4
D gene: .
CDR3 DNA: TGTGCCAGCAGCTTGCCTAGTTTGGAGACCCAGTACTTC
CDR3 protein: CASSLPSLETQYF

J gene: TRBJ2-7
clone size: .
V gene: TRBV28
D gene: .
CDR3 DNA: TGTGCCAGCAGTTTTATAGACAATACCTACGAGCAGTACTTC
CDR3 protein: CASSFIDNTYEQYF

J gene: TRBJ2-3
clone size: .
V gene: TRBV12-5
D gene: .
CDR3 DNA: TGTGCTAGTGGTTTGGGACTATCCCCCACAGATACGCAGTATTTT
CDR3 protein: CASGLGLSPTDTQYF

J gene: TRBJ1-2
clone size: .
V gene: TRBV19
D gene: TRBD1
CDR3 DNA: TGTGCCAGTAGTACCACGGGACAGGGGATGGACGGCTACACCTTC
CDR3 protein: CASSTTGQGMDGYTF

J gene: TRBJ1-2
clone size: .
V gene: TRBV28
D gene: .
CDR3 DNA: TGTGCCAGCAGTTTATTGGTCGGGGGGCAAGGCTACACCTTC
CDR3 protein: CASSLLVGGQGYTF

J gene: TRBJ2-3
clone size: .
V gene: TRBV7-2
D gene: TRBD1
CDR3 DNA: TGTGCCAGCAGCTTAAAGGCAGGGGGCTCAGATACGCAGTATTTT
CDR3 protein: CASSLKAGGSDTQYF

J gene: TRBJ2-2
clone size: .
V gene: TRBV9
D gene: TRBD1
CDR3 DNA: TGTGCCAGCAGCGTTGAGGACAGGGCGAACACCGGGGAGCTGTTTTTT
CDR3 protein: CASSVEDRANTGELFF

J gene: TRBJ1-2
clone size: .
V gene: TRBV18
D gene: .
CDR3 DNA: TGTGCCAGCTCACCACCGGGGGCGGGCTACACCTTC
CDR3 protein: CASSPPGAGYTF

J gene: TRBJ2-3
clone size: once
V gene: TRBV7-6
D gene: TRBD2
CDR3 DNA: TGTGCCAGCAGCGGGACTAGCGGCACAGATACGCAGTATTTT
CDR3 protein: CASSGTSGTDTQYF

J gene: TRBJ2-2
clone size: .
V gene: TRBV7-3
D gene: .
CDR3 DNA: TGTGCCAGCAGCTCGCCCACAGGGATTAACACCGGGGAGCTGTTTTTT
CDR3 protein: CASSSPTGINTGELFF

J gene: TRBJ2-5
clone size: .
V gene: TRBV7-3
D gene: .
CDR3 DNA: TGTGCCAGCAGCCCAACAGTACAAGAGACCCAGTACTTC
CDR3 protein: CASSPTVQETQYF

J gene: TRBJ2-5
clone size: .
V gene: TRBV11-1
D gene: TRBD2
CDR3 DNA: TGTGCCAGCAGCCGGACTAGCGGGGGGCAAGAGACCCAGTACTTC
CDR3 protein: CASSRTSGGQETQYF

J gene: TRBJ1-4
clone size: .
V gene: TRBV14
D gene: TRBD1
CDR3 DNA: TGTGCCAGCAGCCCACTTATCCGACAGGGGAATGAAAAACTGTTTTTT
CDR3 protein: CASSPLIRQGNEKLFF

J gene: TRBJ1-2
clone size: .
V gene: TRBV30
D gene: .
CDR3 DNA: TGTGCCTGGAGTGTCGCGCAGGGGGGCTACACCTTC
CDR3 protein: CAWSVAQGGYTF

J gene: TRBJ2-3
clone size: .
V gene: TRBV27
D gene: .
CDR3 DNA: TGTGCCAGCAGTTCCGTGCTAATCGGGGATACGCAGTATTTT
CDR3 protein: CASSSVLIGDTQYF

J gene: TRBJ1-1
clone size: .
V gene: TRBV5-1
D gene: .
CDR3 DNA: TGTGCCAGCAGCTTGTCCGACACTGAAGCTTTCTTT
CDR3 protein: CASSLSDTEAFF

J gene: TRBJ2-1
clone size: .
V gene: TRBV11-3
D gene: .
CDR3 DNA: TGTGCCAGCAGCTTAGGCCGTGGGAGAGACAATGAGCAGTTCTTC
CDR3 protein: CASSLGRGRDNEQFF

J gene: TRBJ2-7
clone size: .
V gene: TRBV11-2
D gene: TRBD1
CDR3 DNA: TGTGCCAGCAGCCCCCTCCCGGGACAGGAGTACGAGCAGTACTTC
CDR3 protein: CASSPLPGQEYEQYF

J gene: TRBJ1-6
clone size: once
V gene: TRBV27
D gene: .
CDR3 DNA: TGTGCCAGCAGTGGAACGACAGGCCACTCCTATAATTCACCCCTCCACTTT
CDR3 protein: CASSGTTGHSYNSPLHF

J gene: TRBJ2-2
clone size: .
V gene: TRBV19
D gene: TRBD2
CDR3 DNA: TGTGCCAGTAGTATCCTAGCGGGAGCGGGGACCGGGGAGCTGTTTTTT
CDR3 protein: CASSILAGAGTGELFF

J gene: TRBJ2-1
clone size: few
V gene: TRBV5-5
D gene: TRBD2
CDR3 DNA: TGTGCCAGCAGCTTGGAAAGCGGGAGAAAGAGTGAGCAGTTCTTC
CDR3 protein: CASSLESGRKSEQFF

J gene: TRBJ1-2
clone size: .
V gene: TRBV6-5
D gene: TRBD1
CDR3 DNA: TGTGCCAGCAGCAGCACAGGGGCCTATGGCTACACCTTC
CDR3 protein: CASSSTGAYGYTF

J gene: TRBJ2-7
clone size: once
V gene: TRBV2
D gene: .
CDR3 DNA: TGTGCCAGCAGTGAAATACTTGGCAGGCCGCCCTACGAGCAGTACTTC
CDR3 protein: CASSEILGRPPYEQYF

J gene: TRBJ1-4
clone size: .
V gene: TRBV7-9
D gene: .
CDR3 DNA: TGTGCCAGCAGCTTATTCGGGGGGGACGAAAAACTGTTTTTT
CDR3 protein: CASSLFGGDEKLFF

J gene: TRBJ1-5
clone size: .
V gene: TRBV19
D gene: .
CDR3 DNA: TGTGCCACCCGCGACCCCGGGTTTCATCAGCCCCAGCATTTT
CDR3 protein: CATRDPGFHQPQHF

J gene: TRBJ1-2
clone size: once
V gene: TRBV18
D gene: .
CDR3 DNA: TGTGCCAGCTCACCAGAGAGACGGGCGGCCACAGGGTTCCACTATGGCTACACCTTC
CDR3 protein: CASSPERRAATGFHYGYTF

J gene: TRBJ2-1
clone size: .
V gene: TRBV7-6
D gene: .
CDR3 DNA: TGTGCCAGCAGCTTACTCACTACCTCCTACAATGAGCAGTTCTTC
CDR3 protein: CASSLLTTSYNEQFF

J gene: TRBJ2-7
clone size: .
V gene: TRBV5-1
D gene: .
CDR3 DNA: TGCGCCAGCAGCTTGGGGTCCGGGTCCTACGAGCAGTACTTC
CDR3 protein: CASSLGSGSYEQYF

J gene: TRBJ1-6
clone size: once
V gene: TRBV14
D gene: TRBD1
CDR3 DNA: TGTGCCAGCAGCGCCAGGGGGCACTCACCCCTCCACTTT
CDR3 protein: CASSARGHSPLHF

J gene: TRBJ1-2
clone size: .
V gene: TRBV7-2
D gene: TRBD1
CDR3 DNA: TGTGCCAGCAGCTCCCCCGACAGGGCCCACAACTATGGCTACACCTTC
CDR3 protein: CASSSPDRAHNYGYTF

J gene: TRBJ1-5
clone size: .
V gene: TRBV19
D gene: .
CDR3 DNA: TGTGCCAGTAAAGCCTCTGTGGGTCCTCTAGGTCAGCCCCAGCATTTT
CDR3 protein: CASKASVGPLGQPQHF

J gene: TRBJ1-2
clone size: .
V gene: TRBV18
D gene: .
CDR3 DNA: TGTGCCAGCTCACCTTCGGACCAGGGCGGCTATGGCTACACCTTC
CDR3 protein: CASSPSDQGGYGYTF

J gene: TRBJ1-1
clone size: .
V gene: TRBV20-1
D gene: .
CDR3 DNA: TGCAGTGCTGGAGACAGGTCTGAAGCTTTCTTT
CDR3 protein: CSAGDRSEAFF